The 26 T cell receptor beta chains below were found in one sample sequenced in a study of blood T cell repertoires in COVID-19. Assay used: immunoSEQ multiplex PCR; TCRdb lists only in-frame clones, some missing. The sample contains about 280,000 clones, 82% of which appear only once. The sequenced material came from PBMCs or T cells enriched from blood (not recorded which). The receptors shown here come from a man aged 35-49 years who had been exposed to COVID-19.

The V call is TRBV19, the J call TRBJ2-1, with 16 bases aligning to TRBD2. The trim removed 6 bases at V and 7 bases at J, leaving 6 bases unmatched. The CDR3 runs to 16 residues. Germline V gene lookup returns CDR1 LNHDA and CDR2 SQIVND (reference sequence). The CDR3 nucleotides read TGTGCCAGTAGGCCCGGGACTAGCGGGAGGGGGAATGAGCAGTTCTTC. Encoded protein: CASRPGTSGRGNEQFF.

The V and J genes are TRBV9 and TRBJ2-2; 9 positions match TRBD1. The CDR3 is made up of 16 amino acids. V lost 1 base to trimming and J lost 8 bases; unmatched junction nucleotides: 9. Per germline, CDR1 SGDLS and CDR2 YYNGEE. CDR3 loop: CASSVSPGQGQGELFF. The CDR3, as DNA: TGTGCCAGCAGCGTAAGCCCGGGACAGGGTCAGGGGGAGCTGTTTTTT.

This clone was detected once. This chain uses TRBV24-1 with TRBJ2-1; 7 bases align to TRBD2. Trimming at V came to 3 bases and at J to 6 bases, leaving 7 bases not matched to a gene. The CDR3 totals 15 residues. Germline lookup yields CDR1 KGHDR and CDR2 SFDVKD. CDR3 protein: CATSDTGLDVNEQFF. Written as DNA, the CDR3 is TGTGCCACCAGTGATACCGGACTAGATGTCAATGAGCAGTTCTTC.

The J gene is TRBJ2-5, the V gene TRBV11-1; 8 positions agree with TRBD1. This CDR3 spans 15 amino acids. The J segment lost 5 bases and the V segment lost 4 bases, leaving 9 bases of the junction unmatched. Germline V gene lookup returns CDR1 SGHAT and CDR2 FQDESV (reference sequence). CDR3 residues: CASSYGQGLVETQYF. The CDR3 DNA sequence: TGTGCCAGCAGCTACGGACAGGGTCTGGTGGAGACCCAGTACTTC.

The gene calls are TRBV7-2 and TRBJ2-5, with 8 bases lining up with TRBD1. The CDR3 consists of 17 residues. The trim removed 4 bases at V and 7 bases at J, leaving 17 bases unmatched. The germline V gene encodes CDR1 SGHTA and CDR2 FQGNSA. The CDR3 protein is CASSSRVGQGPRGTQYF. The CDR3 DNA is TGTGCCAGCAGCTCTAGGGTAGGACAGGGTCCCCGAGGGACCCAGTACTTC.

The genes are TRBV5-1 and TRBJ2-7; D possibly corresponds to TRBD2 (5 bases). The CDR3 has 15 residues. Germline assignment: CDR1 SGHRS and CDR2 YFSETQ. With 6 bases removed from V and 2 bases from J, the gap between germline ends came to 18 bases. The CDR3 DNA is TGCGCCAGCAAACTAACTTTCGGGGAGACCTACGAGCAGTACTTC. This codes for CASKLTFGETYEQYF.

The chain combines TRBV5-6 with TRBJ1-2; D is ambiguous. Looked up from germline, CDR1 is SGHDT and CDR2 is YYEEEE. CDR3 length: 12 residues. V was clipped by 2 bases and J by 8 bases, with 10 bases between them. CDR3: CASSFRTEGYTF. The CDR3, as DNA: TGTGCCAGCAGCTTTCGGACTGAAGGCTACACCTTC.

This clone was detected only once. The CDR3 nucleotides read TGTGCCAGCAGTTTAAACAGGGGAGCTGGAAACACCATATATTTT. It encodes CASSLNRGAGNTIYF. The rearrangement joins TRBV6-5 to TRBJ1-3; 7 bases line up with TRBD1. V dropped 4 bases and J dropped 2; count of bases not matched to a gene: 5. Germline V lookup: CDR1 MNHEY, CDR2 SVGAGI. The CDR3 loop spans 15 amino acids.

The chain recombines TRBV7-3 with TRBJ2-7; 10 nucleotides match TRBD2. The CDR3 spans 15 residues. CDR1 SGHTA and CDR2 FQGTGA come from the germline V gene. The trim removed 5 bases at V and 2 bases at J, leaving 6 bases unmatched. The DNA of the CDR3 is TGTGCCAGCAGCCCAGTAGCGGGAGGAACCTACGAGCAGTACTTC. Amino acids: CASSPVAGGTYEQYF.

The chain recombines TRBV28 with TRBJ2-7, with D maybe TRBD2 (7 bases). CDR3 length: 15 amino acids. The V gene's germline CDR1 is MDHEN and CDR2 SYDVKM. The germline V and J ends were trimmed by 7 bases and 3 bases, with 19 bases remaining between them. The CDR3 region is CASTQGGRALYEQYF. CDR3 bases: TGTGCCAGCACCCAAGGGGGGAGGGCCCTCTACGAGCAGTACTTC. The full variable domain, completed using reference TRBV28 and TRBJ2-7, is DVKVTQSSRYLVKRTGEKVFLECVQDMDHENMFWYRQDPGLGLRLIYFSYDVKMKEKGDIPEGYSVSREKKERFSLILESASTNQTSMYLCASTQGGRALYEQYFGPGTRLTVT.

To note about this clone: Other DNA sequences of this sample code for an identical CDR3. This sequence joins TRBV3-1 (or the pseudogene TRBV3-2) and TRBJ1-2, with D possibly TRBD1 on 5 matching bases. The CDR3 runs to 14 residues. Looked up from germline, CDR1 is LGHDT and CDR2 is YNNKEL (reference sequence). V was shortened by 4 bases and J by 4 bases, with 13 bases between the two germline ends. The CDR3 DNA reads TGTGCCAGCAGCCCTTCTGGGGCAGCCTATGGCTACACCTTC. Residues: CASSPSGAAYGYTF.

The chain is built from TRBV24-1 and TRBJ2-2; D uncertain. Trimming stripped 1 base from V and 7 bases from J, with 6 bases between. Germline CDR1 reads KGHDR; CDR2 reads SFDVKD. The CDR3 contains 13 residues. CDR3 in DNA: TGTGCCACCAGTGATTTACTTCGCGGGGAGCTGTTTTTT. Its protein is CATSDLLRGELFF.

The rearrangement joins TRBV7-3 to TRBJ2-7; the match to TRBD2 covers 12 bases. Losses at the gene ends were 5 bases for V and 5 bases for J; bases not matched to a gene: 7. The germline V gene encodes CDR1 SGHTA and CDR2 FQGTGA. This CDR3 contains 15 residues. The chain's CDR3 is CASSMTSGSSNEQYF. The CDR3 DNA sequence: TGTGCCAGCAGCATGACTAGCGGGAGTAGCAACGAGCAGTACTTC.

The V and J genes are TRBV2 and TRBJ2-3; 10 nucleotides line up with TRBD2. The CDR3 is 16 amino acids. CDR1 and CDR2 from the germline V gene are SNHLY and FYNNEI. The V and J ends lost 4 bases and 2 bases, in that order; junction bases with no gene match: 6. In DNA form, the CDR3 reads TGTGCCAGCAGTGCTGCTAGCGGGGGATTCACAGATACGCAGTATTTT. It translates to CASSAASGGFTDTQYF. Supplemented by reference TRBV2 and TRBJ2-3, the full variable domain reads EPEVTQTPSHQVTQMGQEVILRCVPISNHLYFYWYRQILGQKVEFLVSFYNNEISEKSEIFDDQFSVERPDGSNFTLKIRSTKLEDSAMYFCASSAASGGFTDTQYFGPGTRLTVL.

The rearrangement joins TRBV7-9 to TRBJ1-1; D uncertain. Trimming took off 2 bases at V and 4 bases at J, with 11 bases between the two ends. Germline V gene data show CDR1 as SEHNR and CDR2 as FQNEAQ (reference sequence). The CDR3 extends over 14 amino acids. CDR3 coding DNA: TGTGCCAGCAGCTTATCCCAGGATAGCACTGAAGCTTTCTTT. It encodes CASSLSQDSTEAFF.

The chain employs TRBV2 and TRBJ1-4; 7 bases align to TRBD1. J was trimmed by 0 bases and V by 2 bases; bases with no gene match: 0. Per the germline V gene, CDR1 is SNHLY and CDR2 is FYNNEI. This CDR3 region has 15 residues. CDR3 sequence (DNA): TGTGCCAGCAGTGAACAGGGGGCAACTAATGAAAAACTGTTTTTT. It translates to CASSEQGATNEKLFF.

The J gene is TRBJ1-1, the V gene TRBV10-2; D gene unclear. Germline CDR1 reads WSHSY; CDR2 reads SAAADI. Deletions cut 7 bases from V and 1 base from J, with 4 bases between. The CDR3 runs to 11 residues. The CDR3 is CASTGNTEAFF. The CDR3 coding sequence is TGCGCCAGCACGGGGAACACTGAAGCTTTCTTT.

CDR3 loop: CASSFGTSGRAGYNEQFF. In nucleotides, the CDR3 is TGTGCCAGTAGTTTTGGGACTAGCGGGAGGGCTGGTTACAATGAGCAGTTCTTC. The rearrangement links TRBV19 to TRBJ2-1, with 16 bases lining up with TRBD2. The CDR3 has 18 amino acids. V lost 5 bases and J lost 4; bases outside the gene matches: 8. Germline V gene data show CDR1 as LNHDA and CDR2 as SQIVND (reference sequence).

This clone has just one count. The J gene is TRBJ1-2, the V gene TRBV30, with D possibly matching TRBD1 (5 bases). Germline V gene sequence: CDR1 GTSNPN, CDR2 SVGIG (reference sequence). The CDR3 runs 12 residues. Between the trimmed V and J ends, which lost 5 bases and 5 bases, there was a span of 12 bases. In nucleotides, the CDR3 is TGTGCCTGGGGCGGGGGGAGATATGGCTACACCTTC. Protein: CAWGGGRYGYTF. Based on the CDR3 plus reference TRBV30 and TRBJ1-2, the full variable domain is SQTIHQWPATLVQPVGSPLSLECTVEGTSNPNLYWYRQAAGRGLQLLFYSVGIGQISSEVPQNLSASRPQDRQFILSSKKLLLSDSGFYLCAWGGGRYGYTFGSGTRLTVV.

This chain uses TRBV2 with TRBJ1-1; 8 bases fit TRBD1. With 2 bases clipped from V and 1 base from J, the junction kept 3 bases outside the gene matches. Germline lookup yields CDR1 SNHLY and CDR2 FYNNEI. CDR3 size: 15 residues. CDR3 region: CASSEYGTGNTEAFF. For the CDR3, the DNA is TGTGCCAGCAGTGAATATGGGACAGGGAACACTGAAGCTTTCTTT.

The rearrangement links TRBV14 to TRBJ1-2, with 7 bases identical to TRBD1. The CDR3 is 13 amino acids. Trimming cost V 2 bases and J 8 bases; bases outside gene matches: 5. The germline gives CDR1 SGHDN, CDR2 FVKESK. As DNA, the CDR3 is TGTGCCAGCAGCCAACCCGGCAGGGGGGGCTACACCTTC. This gives the protein CASSQPGRGGYTF.

Note on this clone: This CDR3 is also generated by other DNA sequences in the sample. This chain joins TRBV5-1 and TRBJ2-7, with D perhaps TRBD2 (5 bases). The CDR3 has 16 amino acids. The germline V and J ends were trimmed by 0 bases and 7 bases, with 20 bases remaining between them. Germline CDR1 SGHRS, CDR2 YFSETQ. The CDR3 DNA is TGCGCCAGCAGCTTGGACCCCGGGATCCCATCTGGTGAGCAGTACTTC. This translates into CASSLDPGIPSGEQYF.

The genes are TRBV15 and TRBJ2-1; D is uncertain. CDR3 size: 15 residues. In germline, CDR1 is LNHNV, CDR2 YYDKDF (reference sequence). Trimming left V 0 bases short and J 7 bases short, with 13 bases between. CDR3 coding DNA: TGTGCCACCAGCAGAGATCTAGTAATGCTTAATGAGCAGTTCTTC. Its translation is CATSRDLVMLNEQFF.

The chain has TRBV18 and TRBJ1-6, with D tentatively TRBD1 (6 bases). CDR3 length equals 18 residues. V lost 3 bases and J 7 bases, leaving 22 bases between the germline ends. CDR1 is KGHSH and CDR2 is LQKENI in the germline V gene. The CDR3 bases are TGTGCCAGCTCACCTCTACAGGGTCGTTCGGTGGTGAATTCACCCCTCCACTTT. It translates to CASSPLQGRSVVNSPLHF. The variable domain in full, with the rest retrieved from reference TRBV18 and TRBJ1-6, is NAGVMQNPRHLVRRRGQEARLRCSPMKGHSHVYWYRQLPEEGLKFMVYLQKENIIDESGMPKERFSAEFPKEGPSILRIQQVVRGDSAAYFCASSPLQGRSVVNSPLHFGNGTRLTVT.

The J gene is TRBJ1-1, the V gene TRBV12-5; TRBD1 matches 9 bases. This CDR3 region has 16 residues. The ends lost 2 bases at V and 7 bases at J; junction bases unmatched: 11. Germline V lookup: CDR1 LGHNT, CDR2 FRNRAP. DNA for the CDR3: TGTGCTAGTGGTTTGCTCATAAGCCGGGACAGGGATGAAGCTTTCTTT. It translates to CASGLLISRDRDEAFF.

This clone was counted between two and nine times. The chain couples TRBV5-4 to TRBJ2-5, with D maybe TRBD2 (5 bases). CDR3 length: 16 amino acids. The V end lost 4 bases, the J end lost 1 base, and 17 bases lay between the germline ends. Germline lookup yields CDR1 SGHNT and CDR2 YYREEE (reference sequence). Written as DNA, the CDR3 is TGTGCCAGCAGCAACGGCGGGTTTAGTCCCCAAGAGACCCAGTACTTC. It codes for CASSNGGFSPQETQYF.